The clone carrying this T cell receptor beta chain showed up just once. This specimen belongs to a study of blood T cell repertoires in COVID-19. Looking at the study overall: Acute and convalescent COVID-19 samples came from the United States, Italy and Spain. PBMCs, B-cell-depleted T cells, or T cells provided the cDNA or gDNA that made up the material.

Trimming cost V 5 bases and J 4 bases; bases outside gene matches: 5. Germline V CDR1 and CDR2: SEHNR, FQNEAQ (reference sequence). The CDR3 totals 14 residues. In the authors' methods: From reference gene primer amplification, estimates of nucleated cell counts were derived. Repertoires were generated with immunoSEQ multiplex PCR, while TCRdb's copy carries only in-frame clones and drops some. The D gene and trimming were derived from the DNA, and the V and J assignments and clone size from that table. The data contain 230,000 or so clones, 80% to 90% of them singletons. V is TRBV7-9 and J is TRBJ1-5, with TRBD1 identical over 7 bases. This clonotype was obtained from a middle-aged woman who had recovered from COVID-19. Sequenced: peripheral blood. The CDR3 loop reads CASSPGTDNQPQHF. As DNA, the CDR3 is TGTGCCAGCAGCCCCGGGACAGATAATCAGCCCCAGCATTTT. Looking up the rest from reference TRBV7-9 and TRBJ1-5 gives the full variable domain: DTGVSQNPRHKITKRGQNVTFRCDPISEHNRLYWYRQTLGQGPEFLTYFQNEAQLEKSRLLSDRFSAERPKGSFSTLEIQRTEQGDSAMYLCASSPGTDNQPQHFGDGTRLSIL.